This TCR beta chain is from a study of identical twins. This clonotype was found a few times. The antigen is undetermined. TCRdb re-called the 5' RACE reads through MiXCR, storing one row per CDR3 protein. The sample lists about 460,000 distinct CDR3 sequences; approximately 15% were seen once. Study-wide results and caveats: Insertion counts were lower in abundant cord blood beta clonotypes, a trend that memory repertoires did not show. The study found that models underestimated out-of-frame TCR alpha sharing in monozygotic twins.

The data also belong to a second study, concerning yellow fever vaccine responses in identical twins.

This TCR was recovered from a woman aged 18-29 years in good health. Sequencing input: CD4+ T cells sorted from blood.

The CDR3 nucleotides read TGCAGCGTTCCCCCCCGGCCTGGGGGGTGGGGAGATACGCAGTATTTT. Amino acids: CSVPPRPGGWGDTQYF. The rearrangement uses TRBV29-1 and TRBJ2-3; maybe TRBD2 (6 bases). Germline assignment: CDR1 SQVTM and CDR2 ANQGSEA. The CDR3 spans 16 residues. V lost 5 bases and J 5 bases, leaving 23 bases between the germline ends.